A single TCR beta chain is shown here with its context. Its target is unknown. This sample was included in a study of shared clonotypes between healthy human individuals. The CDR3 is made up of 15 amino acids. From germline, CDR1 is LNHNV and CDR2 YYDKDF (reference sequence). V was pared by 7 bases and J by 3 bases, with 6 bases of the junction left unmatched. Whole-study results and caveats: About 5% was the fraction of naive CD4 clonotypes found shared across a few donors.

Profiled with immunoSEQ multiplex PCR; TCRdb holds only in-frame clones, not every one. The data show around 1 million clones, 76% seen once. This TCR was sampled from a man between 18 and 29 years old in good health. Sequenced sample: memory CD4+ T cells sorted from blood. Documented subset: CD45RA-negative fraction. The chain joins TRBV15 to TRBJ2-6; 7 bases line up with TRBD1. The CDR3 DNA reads TGTGCCACCACCAAGGGGGCTGGTGGGGCCAACGTCCTGACTTTC. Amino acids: CATTKGAGGANVLTF.